This T cell receptor beta chain stems from a study of shared clonotypes between healthy human individuals. Study conclusions and caveats: When compared with the clonotypes that were shared by all four sorted-subset donors, the non-shared clonotypes turned out to have lower generation probabilities.

Regarding this clone: As yet, its antigen is unknown.

The length of the CDR3 is 14 residues. Trimming left V 0 bases short and J 6 bases short, with 12 bases between. Germline V gene data show CDR1 as LGHNA and CDR2 as YSLEER. The repertoire was sequenced with immunoSEQ multiplex PCR; TCRdb's copy has only in-frame clones and lacks some. The data show millions of clones, around nine tenths seen once. The sequencing sample was made of naive CD4+ T cells sorted from blood. Documented subset: CD45RA+ positively selected. The chain recombines TRBV4-3 with TRBJ2-7; D might be TRBD2 (6 bases). The origin of this receptor is a man between 18 and 35 years old in good health. CDR3 DNA: TGCGCCAGCAGCCAAGAAGGCGGGAACTCCGAGCAGTACTTC. This codes for CASSQEGGNSEQYF.